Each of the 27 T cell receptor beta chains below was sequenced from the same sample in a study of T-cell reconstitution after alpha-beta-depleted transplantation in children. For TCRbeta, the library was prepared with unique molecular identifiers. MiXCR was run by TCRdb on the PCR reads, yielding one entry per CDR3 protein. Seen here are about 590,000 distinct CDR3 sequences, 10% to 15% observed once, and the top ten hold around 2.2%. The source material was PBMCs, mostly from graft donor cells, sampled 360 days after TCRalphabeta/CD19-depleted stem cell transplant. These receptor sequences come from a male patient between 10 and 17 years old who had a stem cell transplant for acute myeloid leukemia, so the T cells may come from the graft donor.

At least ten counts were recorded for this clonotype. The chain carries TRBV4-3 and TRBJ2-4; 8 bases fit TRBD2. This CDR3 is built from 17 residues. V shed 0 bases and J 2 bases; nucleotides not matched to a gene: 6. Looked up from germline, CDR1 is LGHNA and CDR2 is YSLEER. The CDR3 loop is CASSQESGSGSKNIQYF. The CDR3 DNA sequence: TGCGCCAGCAGCCAAGAAAGCGGGAGTGGGTCCAAAAACATTCAGTACTTC.

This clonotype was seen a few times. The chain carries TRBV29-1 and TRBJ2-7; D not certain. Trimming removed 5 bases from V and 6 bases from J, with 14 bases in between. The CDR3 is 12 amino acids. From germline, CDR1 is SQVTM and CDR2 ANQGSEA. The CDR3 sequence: CSVSMAPGEQYF. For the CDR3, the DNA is TGCAGCGTTTCTATGGCCCCAGGCGAGCAGTACTTC.

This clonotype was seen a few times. CDR3 DNA sequence: TGCAGTGCTAGAGATCCTGGCACTAGCGGAGGAACCTACGAGCAGTACTTC. Its translation: CSARDPGTSGGTYEQYF. The rearrangement joins TRBV20-1 to TRBJ2-7; 8 bases are shared with TRBD2. The CDR3 consists of 17 residues. The germline CDR1 and CDR2 sequences are DFQATT and SNEGSKA (reference sequence). Trimming removed 0 bases from V and 2 bases from J; junction bases left unmatched: 12.

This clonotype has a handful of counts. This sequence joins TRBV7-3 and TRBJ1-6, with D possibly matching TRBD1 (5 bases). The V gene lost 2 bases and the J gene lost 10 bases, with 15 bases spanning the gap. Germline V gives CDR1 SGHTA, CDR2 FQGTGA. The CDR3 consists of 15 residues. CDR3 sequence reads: CASSLSASGRSPLHF. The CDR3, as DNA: TGTGCCAGCAGCTTATCGGCCTCAGGGCGGTCACCCCTCCACTTT.

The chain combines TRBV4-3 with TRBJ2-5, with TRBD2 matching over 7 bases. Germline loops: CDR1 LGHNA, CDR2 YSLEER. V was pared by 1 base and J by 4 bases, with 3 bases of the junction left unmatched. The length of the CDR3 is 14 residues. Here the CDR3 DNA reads TGCGCCAGCAGCCAAGTGCCGGGAGGAGAGACCCAGTACTTC. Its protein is CASSQVPGGETQYF.

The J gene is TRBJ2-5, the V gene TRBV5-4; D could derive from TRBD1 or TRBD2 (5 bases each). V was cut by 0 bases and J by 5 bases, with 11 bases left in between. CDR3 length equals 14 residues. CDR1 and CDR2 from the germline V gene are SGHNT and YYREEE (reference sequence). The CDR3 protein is CASSLAGQAETQYF. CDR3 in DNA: TGTGCCAGCAGCTTGGCGGGGCAGGCTGAGACCCAGTACTTC.

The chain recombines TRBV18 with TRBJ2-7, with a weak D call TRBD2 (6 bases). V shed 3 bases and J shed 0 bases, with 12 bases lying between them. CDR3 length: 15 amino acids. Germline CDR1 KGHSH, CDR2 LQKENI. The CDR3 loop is CASSPNPGVSYEQYF. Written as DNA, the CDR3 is TGTGCCAGCTCACCCAACCCGGGAGTCTCCTACGAGCAGTACTTC.

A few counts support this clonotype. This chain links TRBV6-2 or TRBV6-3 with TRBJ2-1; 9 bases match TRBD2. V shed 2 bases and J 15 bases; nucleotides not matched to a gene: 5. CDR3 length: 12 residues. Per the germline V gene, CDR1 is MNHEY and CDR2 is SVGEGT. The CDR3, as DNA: TGTGCCAGCAGTTACGGTTTAGCGGGAGCGTTCTTC. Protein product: CASSYGLAGAFF.

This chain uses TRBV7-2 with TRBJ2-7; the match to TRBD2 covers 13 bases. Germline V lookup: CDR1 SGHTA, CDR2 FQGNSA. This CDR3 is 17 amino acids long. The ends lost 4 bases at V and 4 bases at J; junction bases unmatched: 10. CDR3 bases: TGTGCCAGCAGCTCCGACCCGGGACTAGCGGGATTTTACGAGCAGTACTTC. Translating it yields CASSSDPGLAGFYEQYF.

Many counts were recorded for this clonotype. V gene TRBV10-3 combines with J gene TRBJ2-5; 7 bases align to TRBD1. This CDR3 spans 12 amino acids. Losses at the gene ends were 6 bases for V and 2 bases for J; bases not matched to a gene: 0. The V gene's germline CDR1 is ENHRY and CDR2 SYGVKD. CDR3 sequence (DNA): TGTGCCATCAGGACAGGGCAAGAGACCCAGTACTTC. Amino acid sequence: CAIRTGQETQYF.

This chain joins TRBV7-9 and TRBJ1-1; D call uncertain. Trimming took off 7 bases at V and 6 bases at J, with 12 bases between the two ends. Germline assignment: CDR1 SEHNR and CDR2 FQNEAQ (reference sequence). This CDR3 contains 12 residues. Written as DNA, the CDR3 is TGTGCCAGCACTCTTAGGACGGCTGAAGCTTTCTTT. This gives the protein CASTLRTAEAFF.

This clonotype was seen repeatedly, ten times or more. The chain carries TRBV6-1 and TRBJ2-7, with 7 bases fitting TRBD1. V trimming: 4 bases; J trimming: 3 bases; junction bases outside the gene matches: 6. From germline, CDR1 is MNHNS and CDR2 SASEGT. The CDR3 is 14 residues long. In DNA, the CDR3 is TGTGCCAGCAGTGTTGAAAGACAGGGCTACGAGCAGTACTTC. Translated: CASSVERQGYEQYF.

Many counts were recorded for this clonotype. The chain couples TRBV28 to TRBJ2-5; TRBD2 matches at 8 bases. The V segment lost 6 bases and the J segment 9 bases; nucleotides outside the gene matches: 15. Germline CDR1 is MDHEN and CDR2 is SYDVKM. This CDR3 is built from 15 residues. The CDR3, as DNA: TGTGCCAGCAGACAGACTAGCGCGGGGATGGAGGCCCAGTACTTC. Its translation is CASRQTSAGMEAQYF.

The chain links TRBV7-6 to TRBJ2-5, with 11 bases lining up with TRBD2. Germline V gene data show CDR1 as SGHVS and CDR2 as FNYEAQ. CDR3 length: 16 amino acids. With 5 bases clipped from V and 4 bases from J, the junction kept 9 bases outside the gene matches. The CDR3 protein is CASSPTGLAEGETQYF. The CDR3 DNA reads TGTGCCAGCAGCCCCACGGGACTAGCGGAAGGAGAGACCCAGTACTTC.

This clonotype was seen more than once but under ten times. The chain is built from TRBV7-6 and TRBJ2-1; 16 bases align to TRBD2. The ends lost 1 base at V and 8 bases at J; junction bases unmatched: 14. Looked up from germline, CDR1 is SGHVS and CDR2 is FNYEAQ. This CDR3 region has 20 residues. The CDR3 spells CASSLGAGLAGGPVGYEQFF. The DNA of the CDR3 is TGTGCCAGCAGCTTAGGTGCGGGACTAGCGGGAGGGCCCGTTGGCTATGAGCAGTTCTTC.

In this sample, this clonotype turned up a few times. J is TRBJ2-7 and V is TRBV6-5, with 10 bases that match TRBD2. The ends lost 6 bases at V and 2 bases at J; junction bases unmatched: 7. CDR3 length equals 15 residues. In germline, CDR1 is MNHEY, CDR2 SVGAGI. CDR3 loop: CASSFTSGNTYEQYF. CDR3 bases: TGTGCCAGCAGCTTTACTAGCGGGAATACCTACGAGCAGTACTTC.

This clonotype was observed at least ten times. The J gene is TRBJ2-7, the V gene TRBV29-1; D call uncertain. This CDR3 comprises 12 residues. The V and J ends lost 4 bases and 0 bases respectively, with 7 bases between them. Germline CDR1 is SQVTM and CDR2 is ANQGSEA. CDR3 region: CSVGEGSYEQYF. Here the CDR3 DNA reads TGCAGCGTTGGAGAAGGCTCCTACGAGCAGTACTTC.

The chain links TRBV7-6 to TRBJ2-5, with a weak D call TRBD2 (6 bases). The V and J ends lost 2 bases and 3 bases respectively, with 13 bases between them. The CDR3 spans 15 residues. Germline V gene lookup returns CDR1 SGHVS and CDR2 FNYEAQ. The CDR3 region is CASSLNPAGKETQYF. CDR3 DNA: TGTGCCAGCAGCTTAAATCCAGCGGGTAAAGAGACCCAGTACTTC.

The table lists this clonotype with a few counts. This chain's CDR3 is CATSDPSLHEQFF. The CDR3 DNA follows: TGTGCCACCAGTGATCCGTCATTGCATGAGCAGTTCTTC. V gene TRBV24-1 combines with J gene TRBJ2-1, with no clear D. The germline V and J ends were trimmed by 3 bases and 8 bases, with 10 bases remaining between them. Germline values: CDR1 KGHDR, CDR2 SFDVKD. This CDR3 region has 13 residues.

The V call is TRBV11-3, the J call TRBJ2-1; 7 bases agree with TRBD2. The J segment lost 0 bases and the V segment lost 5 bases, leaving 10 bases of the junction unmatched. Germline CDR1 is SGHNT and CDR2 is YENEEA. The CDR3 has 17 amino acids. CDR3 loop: CASSQTGGLSSYNEQFF. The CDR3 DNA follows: TGTGCCAGCAGCCAAACGGGGGGACTGAGCTCCTACAATGAGCAGTTCTTC.

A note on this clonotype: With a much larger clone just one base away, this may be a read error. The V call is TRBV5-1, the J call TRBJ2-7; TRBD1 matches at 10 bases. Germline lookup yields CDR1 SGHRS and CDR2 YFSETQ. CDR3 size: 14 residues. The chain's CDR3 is CASSSTGGSDEQYF. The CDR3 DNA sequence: TGCGCCAGCAGCTCGACAGGGGGCTCCGACGAGCAGTACTTC. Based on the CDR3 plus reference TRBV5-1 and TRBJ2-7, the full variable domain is KAGVTQTPRYLIKTRGQQVTLSCSPISGHRSVSWYQQTPGQGLQFLFEYFSETQRNKGNFPGRFSGRQFSNSRSEMNVSTLELGDSALYLCASSSTGGSDEQYFGPGTRLTVT.

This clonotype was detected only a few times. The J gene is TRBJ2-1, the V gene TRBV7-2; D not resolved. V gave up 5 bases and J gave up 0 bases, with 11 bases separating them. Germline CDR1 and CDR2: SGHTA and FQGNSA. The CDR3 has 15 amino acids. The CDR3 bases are TGTGCCAGCAGCCTCACAGCGAGCTCCTACAATGAGCAGTTCTTC. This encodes CASSLTASSYNEQFF.

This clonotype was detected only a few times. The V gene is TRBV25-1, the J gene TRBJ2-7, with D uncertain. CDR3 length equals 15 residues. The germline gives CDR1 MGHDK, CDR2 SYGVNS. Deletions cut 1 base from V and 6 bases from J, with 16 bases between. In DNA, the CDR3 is TGTGCCAGCAGTGAATTAGGAGACAAACTCTGCGAGCAGTACTTC. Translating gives CASSELGDKLCEQYF.

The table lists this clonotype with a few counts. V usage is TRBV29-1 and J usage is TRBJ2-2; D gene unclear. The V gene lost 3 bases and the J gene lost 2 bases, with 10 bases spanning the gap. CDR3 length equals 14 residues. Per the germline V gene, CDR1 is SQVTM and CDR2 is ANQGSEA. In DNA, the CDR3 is TGCAGCGTTGAGGCCGGCGGCAACACCGGGGAGCTGTTTTTT. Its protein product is CSVEAGGNTGELFF.

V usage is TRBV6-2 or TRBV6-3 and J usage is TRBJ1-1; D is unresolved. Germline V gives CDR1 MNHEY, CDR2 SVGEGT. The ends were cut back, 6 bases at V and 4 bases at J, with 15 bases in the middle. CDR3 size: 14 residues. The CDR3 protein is CASSVWGRGTEAFF. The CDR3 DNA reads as TGTGCCAGCAGCGTTTGGGGTCGGGGCACTGAAGCTTTCTTT.

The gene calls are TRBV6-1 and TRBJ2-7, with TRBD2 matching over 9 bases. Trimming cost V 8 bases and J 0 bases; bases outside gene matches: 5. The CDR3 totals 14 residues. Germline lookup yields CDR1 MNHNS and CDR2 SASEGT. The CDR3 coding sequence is TGTGCCAGCTGGCGGGGGGGAAGCTCCTACGAGCAGTACTTC. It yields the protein CASWRGGSSYEQYF.

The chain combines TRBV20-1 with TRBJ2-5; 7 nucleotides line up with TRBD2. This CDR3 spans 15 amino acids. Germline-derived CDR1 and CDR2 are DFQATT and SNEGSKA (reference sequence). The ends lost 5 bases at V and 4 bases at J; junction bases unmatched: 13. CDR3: CSASPGGRAVETQYF. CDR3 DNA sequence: TGCAGTGCTTCCCCTGGGGGGAGGGCCGTAGAGACCCAGTACTTC.